The TCR beta chain under discussion was sequenced for a study of glioma-infiltrating T cells after dendritic cell vaccination (dated by TCRdb to the mid-2010s). Context from the whole study: The cohort comprised approximately 15 glioblastoma patients from Phase I and II dendritic cell vaccination trials, 9 newly diagnosed and 6 with recurrent disease. Between the early 2000s and the early 2010s, the patients were given dendritic cell vaccination pulsed with autologous tumor lysate. The vaccine consisted of monocyte-derived dendritic cells cultured about seven days with IL-4 and GM-CSF, then pulsed overnight with autologous tumor lysate. Three intradermal dendritic cell vaccine injections were administered to patients at biweekly intervals in the arm below the axilla. In glioblastoma patients vaccinated with dendritic cells, deep sequencing of TCR beta CDR3 regions served to measure the amount of tumor-infiltrating lymphocytes and to compare repertoires between tumor and blood. Survival after dendritic cell vaccination was correlated with TCR sequencing metrics, including TIL content and tumor-blood repertoire overlap.

On this clone itself: What antigen it recognizes has not been identified. Base qualities are not at hand, and no much larger clone is one base apart.

Patients were selected on the basis of adequate residual fresh-frozen tumor tissue and more than two years of available survival data. An isocitrate dehydrogenase mutation was not carried by any of the glioblastoma patients, although molecular status was otherwise variable. PBMC were collected before vaccination, two weeks after the third vaccination, and at tumor progression when it occurred. The Qiagen DNeasy Blood extraction Kit was used for extraction of genomic DNA. CDR1 and CDR2 are drawn from the germline V gene: SNHLY, FYNNEI. Reading from cysteine to phenylalanine, the CDR3 counts 14 amino acids. Of all the DNA, just the CDR3 is kept, 42 bases in frame from base 1. Trimming takes 8 bases off V and 2 bases off J; junction bases not matched to a gene: 8. Study-wide conclusions, independent of this receptor: The cohort was small and heterogeneous, few patients had complete blood and tumor sets, and even fewer had initial-recurrent tumor pairs. After dendritic cell vaccination, a higher estimated pretreatment TIL content predicted longer time to progression and overall survival. No direct relationship between TCR clonality and survival was found, suggesting that a diverse polyclonal response may matter. The three-group TCR overlap response model was described as speculative and requiring prospective validation.

The immunoSEQ assay amplified TCRB CDR3 regions from roughly 2 micrograms of genomic DNA, or from all available DNA when less than that amount was available. The multiplex PCR relied on 60 forward primers for TCR V beta segments and 13 reverse primers for J beta segments. Synthetic control templates were spiked into each sample at limiting dilution to estimate reads per starting template. The Illumina HiSeq System generated 87 bp sequencing reads. Regarding the original processing steps: PCR and sequencing errors were removed by merging closely related sequences with a nearest neighbor algorithm. TCR overlap was measured as the percentage of unique tumor TCR beta sequences also present in the same patient's peripheral blood. TCRdb retrieved this table from immuneACCESS and kept in-frame rearrangements only. Not all clones are present; in checked studies, unresolved V genes account for under half, and no reason is known for the remainder. V and J calls and clone size are given by that table; D and trimming were obtained from the DNA. This sample comprises tens of thousands of clones, under 90% of them detected only once. The leading ten clones occupy 2.5% to 3.5% of the sample.

The input for sequencing was blood, taken before dendritic cell vaccination. This sequence was found in a human donor with glioblastoma. This chain joins TRBV2 to TRBJ2-5; a stretch of 7 junction bases matches TRBD2. CDR3 loop: CASEGTIPQETQYF. The sequenced DNA: TGTGCCAGCGAAGGGACTATTCCTCAAGAGACCCAGTACTTC.